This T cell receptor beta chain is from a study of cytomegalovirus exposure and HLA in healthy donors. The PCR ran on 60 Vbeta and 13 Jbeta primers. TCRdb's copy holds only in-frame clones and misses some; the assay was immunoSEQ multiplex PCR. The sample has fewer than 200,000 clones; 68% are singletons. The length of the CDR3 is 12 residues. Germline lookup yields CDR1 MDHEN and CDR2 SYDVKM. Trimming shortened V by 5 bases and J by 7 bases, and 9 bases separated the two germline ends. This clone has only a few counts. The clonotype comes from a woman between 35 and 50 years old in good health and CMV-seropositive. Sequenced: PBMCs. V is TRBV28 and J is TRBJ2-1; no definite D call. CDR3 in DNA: TGTGCCAGCAGTCCGATACAGAATGAGCAGTTCTTC. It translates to CASSPIQNEQFF.